These 8 T cell receptor beta chains were all obtained from the same sample, sequenced in a study of shared clonotypes between healthy human individuals (TCRdb year 2020). The library was produced with the immunoSEQ multiplex PCR assay. TCRdb took this table from immuneACCESS and kept in-frame rearrangements with V and J called. Such tables lack part of the clones; where checked against another copy, unresolved V genes explain under half of the gap, and the rest is unexplained. The sample table shows over 2 million clones, and about nine tenths are seen once. The ten largest clonotypes hold about 0.36% of the sample. Sequencing was done on a sample of naive CD4+ T cells from PBMCs. The cell subset or site label here, explained by the study, means: CD45RA+ positively selected. These receptors came from a man aged 18 to 29 in good health. Some clones in this sample may be carry-over from other donors' samples.

The V gene is TRBV27, the J gene TRBJ2-5; tentatively, D is TRBD2 (6 bases). The CDR3 is made up of 18 amino acids. Between the trimmed V and J ends, which lost 8 bases and 0 bases, there was a span of 25 bases. Germline V gene sequence: CDR1 MNHEY, CDR2 SMNVEV (reference sequence). The CDR3 DNA reads TGTGCCAGCTCCCGGCGGCCTAGCGCCTATGGAAACCAAGAGACCCAGTACTTC. It is translated as CASSRRPSAYGNQETQYF.

The rearrangement joins TRBV9 to TRBJ1-4; tentative D call: TRBD1 (6 bases). The germline V gene encodes CDR1 SGDLS and CDR2 YYNGEE. The CDR3 extends over 15 amino acids. Trimming stripped 0 bases from V and 4 bases from J, with 10 bases between. This chain's CDR3 is CASSVAEGGNEKLFF. The CDR3 DNA is TGTGCCAGCAGCGTAGCTGAGGGGGGTAATGAAAAACTGTTTTTT.

The chain combines TRBV5-4 with TRBJ2-3; 8 bases align to TRBD1. The CDR3 covers 16 residues. CDR1 SGHNT and CDR2 YYREEE come from the germline V gene (reference sequence). The V gene end was trimmed by 6 bases and the J gene end by 0 bases; junction bases not matched to a gene: 9. The CDR3, as DNA: TGTGCCAGCAACCGACAGGGGTGGACTAGCACAGATACGCAGTATTTT. This sequence encodes CASNRQGWTSTDTQYF. The variable domain in full, completed from reference TRBV5-4 and TRBJ2-3, reads ETGVTQSPTHLIKTRGQQVTLRCSSQSGHNTVSWYQQALGQGPQFIFQYYREEENGRGNFPPRFSGLQFPNYSSELNVNALELDDSALYLCASNRQGWTSTDTQYFGPGTRLTVL.

V and J are TRBV19 and TRBJ2-5; either TRBD1 or TRBD2 may fit D (6 bases each). V dropped 3 bases and J dropped 5 bases, with 19 bases sitting between them. There are 16 residues in the CDR3. Germline V lookup: CDR1 LNHDA, CDR2 SQIVND (reference sequence). This chain's CDR3 is CASSITGAGSGETQYF. CDR3 sequence (DNA): TGTGCCAGTAGTATTACGGGGGCAGGGTCAGGGGAGACCCAGTACTTC.

This clone showed up just once. The rearrangement links TRBV30 to TRBJ2-5, with 12 bases aligning to TRBD2. The J call may be incorrect, as the DNA end agrees better with TRBJ2-7. Germline CDR1 and CDR2: GTSNPN and SVGIG (reference sequence). The CDR3 loop spans 14 amino acids. The CDR3 bases are TGTGCCTGGAGTGGGGGACTAGCGGGCTACGAGCAGTACTTC. Residues: CAWSGGLAGYEQYF.

This chain links TRBV5-1 with TRBJ2-2, with TRBD1 matching 7 bases. This CDR3 contains 17 residues. The trim removed 4 bases at V and 4 bases at J, leaving 13 bases unmatched. Germline CDR1 SGHRS, CDR2 YFSETQ. CDR3 residues: CASSPAPRDSLTGELFF. The CDR3 coding sequence is TGCGCCAGCAGCCCGGCCCCCCGGGACAGCCTCACCGGGGAGCTGTTTTTT. The full variable domain, completed using reference TRBV5-1 and TRBJ2-2, is KAGVTQTPRYLIKTRGQQVTLSCSPISGHRSVSWYQQTPGQGLQFLFEYFSETQRNKGNFPGRFSGRQFSNSRSEMNVSTLELGDSALYLCASSPAPRDSLTGELFFGEGSRLTVL.

The gene calls are TRBV10-3 and TRBJ1-5; D is uncertain. The CDR3 length is 14 residues. V gave up 10 bases and J gave up 5 bases, with 18 bases separating them. CDR1 and CDR2 from the germline V gene are ENHRY and SYGVKD. The CDR3, as DNA: TGTGCCACGAAGGGTGAGTGGTTCGATCAGCCCCAGCATTTT. Residues: CATKGEWFDQPQHF.

This rearrangement joins TRBV5-1 to TRBJ1-2; D gene ambiguous. With 0 bases removed from V and 8 bases from J, the gap between germline ends came to 11 bases. Germline V gene lookup returns CDR1 SGHRS and CDR2 YFSETQ. The CDR3 extends over 13 amino acids. CDR3 DNA sequence: TGCGCCAGCAGCTTGGGAGTTACTCAGGGCTACACCTTC. It specifies CASSLGVTQGYTF. Together with reference TRBV5-1 and TRBJ1-2, the CDR3 gives the full variable domain: KAGVTQTPRYLIKTRGQQVTLSCSPISGHRSVSWYQQTPGQGLQFLFEYFSETQRNKGNFPGRFSGRQFSNSRSEMNVSTLELGDSALYLCASSLGVTQGYTFGSGTRLTVV.